The source of this T cell receptor beta chain is a study of T cells of healthy individuals. Germline CDR1 SEHNR, CDR2 FQNEAQ (reference sequence). This CDR3 has 15 residues. Trimming took off 1 base at V and 8 bases at J, with 14 bases between the two ends. This clonotype was found many times. From the 5' RACE reads, TCRdb called clonotypes with MiXCR, one entry per CDR3 protein. Of 60,000 to 70,000 distinct CDR3 sequences listed, under 20% were seen once; the top ten hold about 4.3%. The V gene is TRBV7-9, the J gene TRBJ1-4; D is perhaps TRBD1 (6 bases). The TCR was taken from a human donor in good health. CDR3 DNA: TGTGCCAGCAGCTTAGGGGGGGCTGCCGGCGAAAAACTGTTTTTT. This gives the protein CASSLGGAAGEKLFF.